Sequencing of this TCR beta chain was carried out in a study of shared clonotypes between healthy human individuals. Some clones are missing from TCRdb's copy, which holds only in-frame ones; the method was immunoSEQ multiplex PCR. The repertoire holds 2 million to 3 million clones, with 93% as singletons. The germline V gene encodes CDR1 MNHEY and CDR2 SMNVEV (reference sequence). J lost 5 bases, V lost 6 bases, and 9 bases had no gene match. The CDR3 covers 15 residues. The rearrangement joins TRBV27 to TRBJ1-1; 10 bases are a match to TRBD1. The specimen was naive CD4+ T cells from PBMCs. Subset denoted: CD45RA+ positively selected. The receptor was isolated from a man between 18 and 29 years old in good health. Some clones in this sample may be carry-over from other donors' samples. The CDR3 loop reads CASRNRQGAGTEAFF. CDR3 DNA: TGTGCCAGCAGGAATCGACAGGGGGCTGGGACTGAAGCTTTCTTT.